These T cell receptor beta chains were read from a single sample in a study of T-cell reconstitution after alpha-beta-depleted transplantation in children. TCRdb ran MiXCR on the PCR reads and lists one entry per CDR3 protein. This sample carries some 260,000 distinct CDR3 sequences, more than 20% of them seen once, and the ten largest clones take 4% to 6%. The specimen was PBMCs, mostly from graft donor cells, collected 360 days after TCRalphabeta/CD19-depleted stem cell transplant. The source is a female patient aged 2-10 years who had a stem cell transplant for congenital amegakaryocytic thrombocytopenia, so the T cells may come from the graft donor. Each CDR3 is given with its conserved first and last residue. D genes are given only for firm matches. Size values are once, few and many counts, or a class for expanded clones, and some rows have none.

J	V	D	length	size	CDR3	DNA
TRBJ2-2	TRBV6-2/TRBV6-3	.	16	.	CASSSSADSPWWELFF	.
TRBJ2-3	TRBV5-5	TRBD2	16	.	CASSYLRTSNGDTQYF	TGTGCCAGCAGTTACCTGAGGACTAGTAACGGAGATACGCAGTATTTT
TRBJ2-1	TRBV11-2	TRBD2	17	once	CASSMSRGGLKRNEQFF	TGTGCCAGCAGCATGTCGCGGGGGGGATTAAAACGGAATGAGCAGTTCTTC
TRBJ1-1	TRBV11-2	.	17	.	CASSFKSRSVLNTEAFF	TGTGCCAGCAGCTTTAAGTCTCGGTCCGTCTTGAACACTGAAGCTTTCTTT
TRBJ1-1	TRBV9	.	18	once	CASSGGSHPYHKNTEAFF	TGTGCCAGCAGCGGTGGGTCTCACCCGTATCATAAGAACACTGAAGCTTTCTTT
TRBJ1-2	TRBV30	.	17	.	CAWSFRPFRIGNDGYTF	TGTGCCTGGAGTTTCCGACCGTTTCGTATTGGGAACGATGGCTACACCTTC
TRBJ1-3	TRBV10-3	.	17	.	CAISRNQGIDSGNTIYF	TGTGCCATCAGCAGAAACCAGGGTATTGATTCTGGAAACACCATATATTTT
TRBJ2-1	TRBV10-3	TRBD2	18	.	CAISESGVGTSVYNEQFF	TGTGCCATCAGTGAGTCCGGTGTTGGGACTAGCGTCTACAATGAGCAGTTCTTC
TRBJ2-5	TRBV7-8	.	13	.	CASSLPGTETQYF	TGTGCCAGCAGCTTACCGGGTACAGAGACCCAGTACTTC
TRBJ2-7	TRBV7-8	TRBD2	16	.	CASSLGERGLPYEQYF	TGTGCCAGCAGCTTAGGGGAGCGGGGGCTACCCTACGAGCAGTACTTC
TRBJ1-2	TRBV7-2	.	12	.	CASSQQGGGYTF	TGTGCCAGCAGCCAACAGGGAGGAGGCTACACCTTC
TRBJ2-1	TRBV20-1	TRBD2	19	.	CSAKLGLAGAGGPYNEQFF	TGCAGTGCCAAACTCGGACTAGCGGGAGCGGGGGGACCTTACAATGAGCAGTTCTTC
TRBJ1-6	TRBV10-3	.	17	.	CAISVVAASSYNSPLHF	TGTGCCATCAGTGTTGTGGCAGCGAGCTCCTATAATTCACCCCTCCACTTT
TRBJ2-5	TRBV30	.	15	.	CAWSTPRGRQETQYF	TGTGCCTGGAGTACCCCGCGAGGGAGGCAAGAGACCCAGTACTTC
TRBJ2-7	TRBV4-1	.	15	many	CASSQDPVETYEQYF	TGCGCCAGCAGCCAAGATCCAGTTGAAACCTACGAGCAGTACTTC
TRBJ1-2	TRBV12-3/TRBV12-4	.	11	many	CASSLRSGYTF	TGTGCCAGCAGTTTGAGGTCTGGCTACACCTTC
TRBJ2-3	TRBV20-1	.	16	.	CSAWPGLTKPTDTQYF	TGCAGTGCCTGGCCAGGACTCACAAAACCCACAGATACGCAGTATTTT
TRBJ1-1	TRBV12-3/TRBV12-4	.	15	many	CASSKRTTVNTEAFF	TGTGCCAGCAGTAAAAGAACGACAGTGAACACTGAAGCTTTCTTT
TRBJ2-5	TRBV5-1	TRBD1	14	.	CASSLRDRQETQYF	TGCGCCAGCAGCCTCCGGGACAGACAAGAGACCCAGTACTTC